One and the same sample provided the 14 T cell receptor beta chains below, sequenced in a study of blood T cell repertoires in COVID-19. Here immunoSEQ multiplex PCR was the method, and the copy in TCRdb shows in-frame clones only, minus some. The repertoire holds 65,000 to 90,000 clones, with roughly nine tenths as singletons. The sequenced material came from peripheral blood. The receptors were sampled from a man aged 50 to 59 with acute or convalescent COVID-19.

The chain joins TRBV21-1 to TRBJ2-7; the table's D call, TRBD1, has no DNA check behind it. TRBV21-1 is recorded as a pseudogene. CDR3 size: 16 residues. The CDR3 protein is CASSRGEYQGLYEQYF. The DNA of the CDR3 is TGTGCCAGCAGCAGAGGAGAATATCAGGGCCTCTACGAGCAGTACTTC.

This chain connects TRBV9 to TRBJ1-5, with D maybe TRBD1 (6 bases). V shed 2 bases and J shed 7 bases, with 10 bases lying between them. Germline V gene data show CDR1 as SGDLS and CDR2 as YYNGEE. This CDR3 has 13 amino acids. CDR3 region: CASSVGAQQPQHF. For the CDR3, the DNA is TGTGCCAGCAGCGTGGGGGCGCAACAGCCCCAGCATTTT.

V and J are TRBV4-2 and TRBJ1-2; weak D call: TRBD1 (6 bases). Germline CDR1 LGHNA, CDR2 YNFKEQ. V lost 0 bases, J lost 3 bases, and 17 bases lay in between. The CDR3 spans 17 residues. CDR3 amino acids: CASSQETVANRDYGYTF. CDR3 sequence (DNA): TGTGCCAGCAGCCAAGAAACTGTGGCGAACAGGGACTATGGCTACACCTTC.

This chain connects TRBV6-5 to TRBJ1-2; the D gene is possibly TRBD1 (6 bases). CDR3 size: 15 residues. V was clipped by 2 bases and J by 8 bases, with 18 bases between them. CDR1 MNHEY and CDR2 SVGAGI come from the germline V gene. The CDR3 nucleotides read TGTGCCAGCAGTTACGGTAACGCGGGGGCGCGAGGCTACACCTTC. Translated, it gives CASSYGNAGARGYTF.

The chain couples TRBV7-2 to TRBJ1-4; D not certain. V was pared by 5 bases and J by 8 bases, with 21 bases between. The germline gives CDR1 SGHTA, CDR2 FQGNSA. This CDR3 has 16 residues. CDR3: CASSPSQVLINEKLFF. CDR3 in DNA: TGTGCCAGCAGCCCAAGCCAAGTTCTAATTAACGAAAAACTGTTTTTT.

The chain carries TRBV7-2 and TRBJ1-4; D may be TRBD1 (5 bases). Trimming removed 1 base from V and 5 bases from J, with 11 bases in between. Looked up from germline, CDR1 is SGHTA and CDR2 is FQGNSA. The CDR3 covers 15 residues. CDR3 DNA sequence: TGTGCCAGCAGCTTAGGCGGGGCCCGAAATGAAAAACTGTTTTTT. Translating gives CASSLGGARNEKLFF.

The V call is TRBV7-9, the J call TRBJ2-3; D is unclear. Germline values: CDR1 SEHNR, CDR2 FQNEAQ (reference sequence). This CDR3 has 13 amino acids. The ends were cut back, 8 bases at V and 0 bases at J, with 9 bases in the middle. DNA for the CDR3: TGTGCCAGCCGGAGCGTGAGCACAGATACGCAGTATTTT. Protein sequence: CASRSVSTDTQYF. The full variable domain, completed using reference TRBV7-9 and TRBJ2-3, is DTGVSQNPRHKITKRGQNVTFRCDPISEHNRLYWYRQTLGQGPEFLTYFQNEAQLEKSRLLSDRFSAERPKGSFSTLEIQRTEQGDSAMYLCASRSVSTDTQYFGPGTRLTVL.

The rearrangement joins TRBV20-1 to TRBJ2-7, with D possibly TRBD2 on 7 matching bases. Germline V gives CDR1 DFQATT, CDR2 SNEGSKA (reference sequence). V was clipped by 3 bases and J by 2 bases, with 14 bases between them. This CDR3 contains 14 residues. CDR3 sequence reads: CSASRGGLTYEQYF. The CDR3 DNA sequence: TGCAGTGCTAGTAGGGGGGGCCTTACCTACGAGCAGTACTTC.

The genes are TRBV25-1 and TRBJ1-3, with D tentatively TRBD1 (5 bases). V was pared by 6 bases and J by 6 bases, with 12 bases between. This CDR3 spans 13 amino acids. Germline V lookup: CDR1 MGHDK, CDR2 SYGVNS. The CDR3 loop reads CASSPDNINTIYF. CDR3 nucleotide sequence: TGTGCCAGCAGCCCGGACAATATAAACACCATATATTTT.

V gene TRBV28 combines with J gene TRBJ2-3; 9 bases are a match to TRBD1. With V trimmed by 5 bases and J by 8 bases, 11 bases remained unmatched. Germline V gene data show CDR1 as MDHEN and CDR2 as SYDVKM. This CDR3 contains 15 residues. The CDR3 DNA follows: TGTGCCAGCAGTCCCGGGACAGGGTCTCGGGGTACGCAGTATTTT. It specifies CASSPGTGSRGTQYF.

This rearrangement joins TRBV11-2 to TRBJ2-7; 7 nucleotides line up with TRBD1. V lost 3 bases and J lost 1; bases outside the gene matches: 9. The CDR3 totals 16 residues. The germline V gene has CDR1 SGHAT and CDR2 FQNNGV. DNA for the CDR3: TGTGCCAGCAGCTTCGGAGCCAGGGGGATATCCTACGAGCAGTACTTC. The encoded protein is CASSFGARGISYEQYF. The complete variable domain, with remaining parts taken from reference TRBV11-2 and TRBJ2-7, reads EAGVAQSPRYKIIEKRQSVAFWCNPISGHATLYWYQQILGQGPKLLIQFQNNGVVDDSQLPKDRFSAERLKGVDSTLKIQPAKLEDSAVYLCASSFGARGISYEQYFGPGTRLTVT.

The chain joins TRBV28 to TRBJ1-1; no reliable D call. Germline CDR1 is MDHEN and CDR2 is SYDVKM. Trimming cost V 4 bases and J 3 bases, with 15 bases left between them. The CDR3 totals 15 residues. The CDR3 loop reads CASSSPGLTDTEAFF. The CDR3 coding sequence is TGTGCCAGCAGTTCCCCTGGGCTCACAGACACTGAAGCTTTCTTT.

The V call is TRBV7-6, the J call TRBJ2-2, with D possibly matching TRBD1 (6 bases). This CDR3 is built from 17 residues. The V end was cut by 5 bases, the J end by 2 bases, with 18 bases between. Germline V gene lookup returns CDR1 SGHVS and CDR2 FNYEAQ. CDR3 sequence reads: CASSPLTTGINTGELFF. The CDR3 region has the DNA TGTGCCAGCAGCCCACTTACTACAGGGATTAACACCGGGGAGCTGTTTTTT.

The V gene is TRBV11-2, the J gene TRBJ2-4; the match to TRBD1 covers 9 bases. CDR3 length equals 18 residues. V gave up 2 bases and J gave up 1 base; unmatched junction bases: 9. Germline-derived CDR1 and CDR2 are SGHAT and FQNNGV. CDR3 nucleotide sequence: TGTGCCAGCAGCTTACGGAACGACAGGGGGGGTGCCAAAAACATTCAGTACTTC. This translates into CASSLRNDRGGAKNIQYF.